The subject of this entry is one TCR beta chain. The sample is drawn from a study of T cells in Graves' hyperthyroidism and ophthalmopathy. Lactation, pregnancy, other autoimmune disease or uncontrolled infection led to exclusion of patients. Sample collection date corresponds to first hyperthyroidism diagnosis, prior to any ophthalmopathy symptoms. CDR1 LGHDT and CDR2 YNNKEL come from the germline V gene (reference sequence). The V end lost 3 bases, the J end lost 3 bases, and 19 bases lay between the germline ends. The CDR3 contains 17 residues. What was amplified from RNA transcripts were TCR beta CDR3 regions. Using the HTBI primer set, a first-round RT-PCR was run on the TCR CDR3. Each CDR3 protein gets one entry after TCRdb re-called the multiplex PCR reads with MiXCR. Of about 770,000 distinct CDR3 sequences in the sample, 15% to 20% were seen once.

What was sequenced was blood. This chain joins TRBV3-1 and TRBJ2-3; possibly TRBD1 for D (6 bases). The sequence was obtained from a woman in her forties or fifties with Graves' hyperthyroidism that later progressed to Graves' ophthalmopathy. CDR3 bases: TGTGCCAGCAGCCAGGCAACAGGGCCCTCTGTTACAGATACGCAGTATTTT. This gives the protein CASSQATGPSVTDTQYF.